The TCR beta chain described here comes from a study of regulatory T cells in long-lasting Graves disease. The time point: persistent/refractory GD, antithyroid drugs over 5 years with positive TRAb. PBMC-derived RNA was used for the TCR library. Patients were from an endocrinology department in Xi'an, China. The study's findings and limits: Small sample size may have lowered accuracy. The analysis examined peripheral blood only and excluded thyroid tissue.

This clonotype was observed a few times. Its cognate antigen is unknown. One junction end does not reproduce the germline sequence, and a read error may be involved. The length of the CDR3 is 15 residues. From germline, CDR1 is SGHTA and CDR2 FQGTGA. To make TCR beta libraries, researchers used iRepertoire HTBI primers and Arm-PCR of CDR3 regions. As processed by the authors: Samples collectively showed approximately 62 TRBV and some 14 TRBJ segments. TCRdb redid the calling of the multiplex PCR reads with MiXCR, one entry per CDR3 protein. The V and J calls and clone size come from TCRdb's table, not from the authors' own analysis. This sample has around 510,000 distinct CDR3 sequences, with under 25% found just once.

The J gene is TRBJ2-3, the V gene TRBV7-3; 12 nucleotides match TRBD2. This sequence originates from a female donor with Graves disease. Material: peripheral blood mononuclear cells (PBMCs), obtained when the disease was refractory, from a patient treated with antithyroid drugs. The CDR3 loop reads CASSLTGLAGDTQYF. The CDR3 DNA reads TGTGCCAGCAGCCTAACGGGACTAGCGGGAGATACGCAGTATTTT.